These T cell receptor beta chains were read from a single sample in a study of blood T cells in healthy people across ages. TCRdb reanalysed the 5' RACE reads using MiXCR and keeps one entry per CDR3 protein. The table has around 500,000 distinct CDR3 sequences, roughly a quarter seen once; the top ten hold approximately 3.6%. The same sample was also used in a study of T cells of mothers and their children.

The material sequenced was blood. These receptors came from a boy aged 2 to 9 in good health. Each CDR3 is given with its conserved first and last residue. The D gene is left open where the match is weak. Clone size is shown for a subset of rows, as once, few, many or a class of expanded clone.

v_gene	j_gene	d_gene	abundance	CDR3nt	CDR3aa
TRBV6-2/TRBV6-3	TRBJ2-7	.	.	TGTGCCAGCAGTTACGGGATTGTGACACTAAGCTACGAGCAGTACTTC	CASSYGIVTLSYEQYF
TRBV27	TRBJ2-7	TRBD1	.	TGTGCCAGCAGTTTCTCACGGGACAGGGGGCTCAGCGAGCAGTACTTC	CASSFSRDRGLSEQYF
TRBV12-3/TRBV12-4	TRBJ2-7	.	.	TGTGCCAGCAGTTCAGTCCTTATGTACGAGCAGTACTTC	CASSSVLMYEQYF
TRBV12-5	TRBJ2-5	TRBD2	few	TGTGCTAGTGTCCGTGGCCTAGCGGGGGGGGAGACCCAGTACTTC	CASVRGLAGGETQYF
TRBV7-9	TRBJ2-2	.	.	TGTGCCAGCAGCCGCCTTCGGTACACCGGGGAGCTGTTTTTT	CASSRLRYTGELFF
TRBV20-1	TRBJ2-2	.	.	TGCAGTGCTCAGGGGATCGGGGAGCTGTTTTTT	CSAQGIGELFF
TRBV6-5	TRBJ1-2	TRBD1	.	TGTGTCAGCAGGGACGGACAGGGTACCTATGGCTACACCTTC	CVSRDGQGTYGYTF
TRBV20-1	TRBJ2-5	TRBD1	.	TGCAGTGCTAGAGGTTCCGGGACAGTTGCCCAGTACTTC	CSARGSGTVAQYF
TRBV27	TRBJ2-1	.	many	TGTGCCAGCAGCCGCCTAGGAGGGGAGCAGTTCTTC	CASSRLGGEQFF
TRBV2	TRBJ2-5	.	few	TGTGCCAGCAGTGCGGAACAAGAGACCCAGTACTTC	CASSAEQETQYF
TRBV11-2	TRBJ1-4	.	.	TGTGCCAGCAGCTTGGGGCAGTATGCAACTAATGAAAAACTGTTTTTT	CASSLGQYATNEKLFF
TRBV12-3/TRBV12-4	TRBJ2-6	TRBD1	few	TGTGCCAGCAGTATCCCTTCACAGGGGGTGACTGGGGCCAACGTCCTGACTTTC	CASSIPSQGVTGANVLTF
TRBV12-3/TRBV12-4	TRBJ2-5	.	.	TGTGCCAGCAGTCCGCCGGGCCGGAGCGGAGAGACCCAGTACTTC	CASSPPGRSGETQYF
TRBV15	TRBJ1-3	.	many	TGTGCCACCAGCAGACCCCGGGGATATGGAAACACCATATATTTT	CATSRPRGYGNTIYF
TRBV20-1	TRBJ1-1	.	.	TGCAGTGCTAGGGTGGATAATCGGGGCACTGAAGCTTTCTTT	CSARVDNRGTEAFF
TRBV2	TRBJ2-1	TRBD1	.	TGTGCCAGCAGTGAGAACAGGGGGCCGTACAATGAGCAGTTCTTC	CASSENRGPYNEQFF
TRBV2	TRBJ2-1	.	.	TGTGCCAGCAGGTTTGGCGGGGTCTCCTACAATGAGCAGTTCTTC	CASRFGGVSYNEQFF